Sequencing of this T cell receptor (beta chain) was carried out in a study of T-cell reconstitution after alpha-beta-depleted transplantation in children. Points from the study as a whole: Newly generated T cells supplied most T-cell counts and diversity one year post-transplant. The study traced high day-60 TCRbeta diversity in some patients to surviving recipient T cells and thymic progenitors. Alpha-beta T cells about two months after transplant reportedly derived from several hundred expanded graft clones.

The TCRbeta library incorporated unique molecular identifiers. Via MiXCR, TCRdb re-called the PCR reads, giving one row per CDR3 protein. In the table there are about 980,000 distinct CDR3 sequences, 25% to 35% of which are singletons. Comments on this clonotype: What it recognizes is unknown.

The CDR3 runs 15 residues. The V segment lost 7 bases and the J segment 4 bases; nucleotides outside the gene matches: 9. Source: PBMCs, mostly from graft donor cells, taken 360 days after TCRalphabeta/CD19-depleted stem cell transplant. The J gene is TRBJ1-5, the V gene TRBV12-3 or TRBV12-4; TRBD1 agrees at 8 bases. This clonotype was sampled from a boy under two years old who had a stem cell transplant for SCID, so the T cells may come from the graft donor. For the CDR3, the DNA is TGTGCCAGCACCTCAGGGGGCGAAGGTAATCAGCCCCAGCATTTT. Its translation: CASTSGGEGNQPQHF.